The rows below give T cell receptor beta chains drawn from one sample of a study of T cells after yellow fever vaccination. From the 5' RACE reads, TCRdb called clonotypes with MiXCR, one entry per CDR3 protein. The sample holds about 300,000 distinct CDR3 sequences, 6.8% seen once. This specimen consisted of PBMCs, obtained approximately 47 days after the first yellow fever vaccination. These receptors were obtained from a man aged 18 to 30 who received the YFV17D yellow fever vaccine. Each CDR3 is given with its conserved first and last residue. A D gene is named only where the DNA matches it firmly. Size tells how often a clone was seen (once, few, many) or the class of an expanded clone, and some rows leave it out.

clone size,V gene,D gene,J gene,CDR3 protein,CDR3 DNA
few,TRBV30,NA,TRBJ1-1,CAWRPGGHLNTEAFF,TGTGCCTGGAGACCAGGAGGACATCTGAACACTGAAGCTTTCTTT
NA,TRBV12-3/TRBV12-4,NA,TRBJ1-2,CASSSGAASYGYTF,TGTGCCAGCAGTTCAGGGGCGGCGTCCTATGGCTACACCTTC
many,TRBV30,NA,TRBJ1-1,CAWSVQGRRAEAFF,TGTGCCTGGAGTGTTCAGGGGCGGAGGGCTGAAGCTTTCTTT
few,TRBV6-1,NA,TRBJ2-2,CASRDFFANTGELFF,TGTGCCAGCAGAGACTTCTTCGCGAACACCGGGGAGCTGTTTTTT
many,TRBV5-1,NA,TRBJ1-4,CASSSTSGTNEKLFF,TGCGCCAGCAGCTCCACTAGCGGAACTAATGAAAAACTGTTTTTT
few,TRBV20-1,NA,TRBJ1-2,CSASMTGPSNYGYTF,TGCAGTGCTAGTATGACGGGACCGTCTAACTATGGCTACACCTTC
NA,TRBV6-5,NA,TRBJ2-1,CASSYRGRRINEQFF,TGTGCCAGCAGTTATAGAGGCAGGAGGATCAATGAGCAGTTCTTC
few,TRBV9,NA,TRBJ2-7,CASSLGIAPNYEQYF,TGTGCCAGCAGCCTCGGGATCGCTCCAAACTACGAGCAGTACTTC
few,TRBV7-9,NA,TRBJ2-5,CASSLEAVYQETQYF,TGTGCCAGCAGCTTAGAAGCGGTTTATCAAGAGACCCAGTACTTC
many,TRBV3-1,NA,TRBJ1-2,CASSQEYRSVYGYTF,TGTGCCAGCAGCCAAGAGTACAGGTCCGTCTATGGCTACACCTTC
few,TRBV5-1,NA,TRBJ1-4,CASSLGRRSNEKLFF,TGCGCCAGCAGCTTGGGGCGGAGGAGTAATGAAAAACTGTTTTTT
few,TRBV4-2,NA,TRBJ2-3,CASSQGGTHTDTQYF,TGTGCCAGCAGCCAAGGGGGGACACACACAGATACGCAGTATTTT
few,TRBV9,NA,TRBJ2-2,CASSVGLATAGELFF,TGTGCCAGCAGCGTAGGACTTGCCACGGCCGGGGAGCTGTTTTTT
few,TRBV7-6,NA,TRBJ2-4,CASSLEIGGNIQYF,TGTGCCAGCAGCTTAGAGATCGGTGGAAACATTCAGTACTTC
many,TRBV25-1,NA,TRBJ2-3,CASSEWRVGTDTQYF,TGTGCCAGCAGTGAATGGCGGGTCGGGACAGATACGCAGTATTTT
few,TRBV4-2,NA,TRBJ2-1,CASSQASGEQFF,TGTGCCAGCAGCCAAGCCAGCGGGGAGCAGTTCTTC